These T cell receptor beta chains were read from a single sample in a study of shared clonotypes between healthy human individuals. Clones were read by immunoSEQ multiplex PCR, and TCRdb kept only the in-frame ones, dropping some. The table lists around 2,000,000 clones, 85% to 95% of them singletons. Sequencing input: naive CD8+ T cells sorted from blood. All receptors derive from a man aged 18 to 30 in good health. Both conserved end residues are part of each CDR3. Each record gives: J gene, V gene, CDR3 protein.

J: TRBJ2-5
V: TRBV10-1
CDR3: CASSGSTGGGGETQYF

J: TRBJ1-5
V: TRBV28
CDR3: CASSFLNQPQHF

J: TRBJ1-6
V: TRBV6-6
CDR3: CASSYSPFSYNSPLHF

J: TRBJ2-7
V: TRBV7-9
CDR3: CASSGRDSGGSYEQYF

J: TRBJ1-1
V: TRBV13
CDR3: CASATASDNTEAFF

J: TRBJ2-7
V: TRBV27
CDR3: CASSSYQASYEQYF

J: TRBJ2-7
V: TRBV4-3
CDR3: CASSQNLAVVYEQYF

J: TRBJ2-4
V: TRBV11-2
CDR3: CASSLDLQSKSIQYF

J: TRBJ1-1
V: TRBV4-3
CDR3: CASSQGEEAFF

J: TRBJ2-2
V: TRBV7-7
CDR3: CASSLGSAGELFF

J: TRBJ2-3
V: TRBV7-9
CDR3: CASSTGAGTTDTQYF

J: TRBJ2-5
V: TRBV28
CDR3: CASSSSGGAEETQYF

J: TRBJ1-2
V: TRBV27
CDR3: CASSPDRVYYGYTF

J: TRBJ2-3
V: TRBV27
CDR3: CASRPDSTDTQYF

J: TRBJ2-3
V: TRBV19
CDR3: CASSIGAGGPTDTQYF

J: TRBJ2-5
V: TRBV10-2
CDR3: CASSETDGPGLAGDSQETQYF

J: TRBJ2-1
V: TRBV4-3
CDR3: CASSQDTPVGGSNEQFF

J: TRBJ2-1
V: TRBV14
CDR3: CASSQLTGTSYNNEQFF

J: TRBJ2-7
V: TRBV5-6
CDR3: CASSFSQSIHEQYF

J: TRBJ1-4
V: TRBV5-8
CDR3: CASSLRGSNEKLFF

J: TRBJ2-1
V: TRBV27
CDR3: CASSRGASGYNEQFF

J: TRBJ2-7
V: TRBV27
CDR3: CASTPSAGDRDYEQYF

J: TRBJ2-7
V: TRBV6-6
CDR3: CASSQIGLAEQYF

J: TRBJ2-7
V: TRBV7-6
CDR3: CASSSGGSRYEQYF

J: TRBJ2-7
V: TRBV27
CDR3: CASSSTGTGVKSYEQYF